The following is a T cell receptor (beta chain) sequence with its context. This receptor's antigen is unknown. Per-nucleotide qualities are absent, and no much larger clonotype sits a single base away. RNA was extracted using the RNeasy kit, and roughly 0.5 to 1 microgram was reverse transcribed with random hexamers. The immunoSEQ multiplex PCR assay, covering 54 Vbeta and 13 Jbeta segments, was used to amplify TCR beta CDR3 regions. PCR amplification bias was corrected by using a synthetic template baseline for primer optimization and computational correction. The original methods were these. Only productive sequences were kept, with reads annotated to V, D and J genes according to IMGT and analyzed in immunoSEQ Analyzer. To calculate clonality, Shannon entropy was normalized by log2 of the number of productive unique sequences and then subtracted from one. Public and private clones were assessed among the 100 most prevalent clones of each patient and control. Clones were defined as Susac-specific if absent from the healthy and MS cohorts, from 900 to 1,300 published viral clones and from other ImmuneACCESS disease sequences. In TCRdb, the public reads were trimmed at Q25 with fastp and aligned with MiXCR, with productive beta chains retained. Every entry covers one CDR3 protein and lists the most common genes and DNA from its rows. These V and J calls rely on TCRdb rather than the paper's analysis. This sample lists 150,000 to 200,000 distinct CDR3 sequences; about 94% were detected once. The ten largest clonotypes hold over 0.12% of the sample.

Peripheral blood CD8+ and CD4+ T cells from healthy donors, Susac syndrome patients and multiple sclerosis patients were profiled by high-throughput TCR beta sequencing. Healthy donors were age- and sex-matched controls. CD8+ TEMRA cells were enriched by FACS, while bulk CD8+ and CD4+ T cells were purified by magnetic negative isolation. Blood was collected in EDTA tubes and processed within 24 hours, with PBMCs isolated through density gradient centrifugation. PBMCs intended for TCR sequencing were cryopreserved in liquid nitrogen and were subsequently thawed in a 37 degrees C water bath. Purity of sorted or isolated CD4+, CD8+ and CD8+ TEMRA cells was at least 90%. These data belong to a study of CD8 T cells in Susac syndrome (dated by TCRdb to about 2019). For context, the study as a whole: Whether CD8+ T cell activation and differentiation in Susac syndrome was antigen driven was tested using repertoire sequencing.

Findings and caveats that apply to the study as a whole: The number of individuals in the TCR sequencing and HLA analysis was recognized as being relatively small.

V loses 7 bases at its end and J loses 3 bases; junction bases beyond the gene matches: 5. The CDR3 holds 13 amino acids from the cysteine to the phenylalanine. Only the CDR3 DNA is retained, 39 bases long and in frame from the first base. Looking up the germline V gene yields CDR1 SQVTM and CDR2 ANQGSEA. The V gene is TRBV29-1 and the J gene is TRBJ1-4, and 7 bases in between align with TRBD1. Sequenced: CD4+ T cells from PBMCs. This receptor was taken from a human donor in good health. The base sequence is TGCAGCGCCGTACAGGGGTCTAATGAAAAACTGTTTTTT. This is translated as CSAVQGSNEKLFF.